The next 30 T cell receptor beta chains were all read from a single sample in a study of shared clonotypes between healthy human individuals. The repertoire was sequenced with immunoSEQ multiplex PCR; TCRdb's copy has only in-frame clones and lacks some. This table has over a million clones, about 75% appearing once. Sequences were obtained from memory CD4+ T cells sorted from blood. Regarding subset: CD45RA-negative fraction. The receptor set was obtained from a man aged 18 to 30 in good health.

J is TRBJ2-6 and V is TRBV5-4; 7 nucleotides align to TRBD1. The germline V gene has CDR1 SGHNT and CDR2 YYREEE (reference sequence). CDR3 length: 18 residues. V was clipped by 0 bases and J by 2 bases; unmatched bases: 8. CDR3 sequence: CASSLDANRGTGANVLTF. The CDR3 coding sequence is TGTGCCAGCAGCTTGGACGCCAACAGGGGTACTGGGGCCAACGTCCTGACTTTC.

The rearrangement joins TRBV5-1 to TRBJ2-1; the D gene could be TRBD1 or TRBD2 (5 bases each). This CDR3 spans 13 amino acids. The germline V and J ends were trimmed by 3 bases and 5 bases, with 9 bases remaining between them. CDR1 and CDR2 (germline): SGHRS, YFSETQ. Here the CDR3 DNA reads TGCGCCAGCAGCTGGGGGTCGAACAATGAGCAGTTCTTC. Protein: CASSWGSNNEQFF.

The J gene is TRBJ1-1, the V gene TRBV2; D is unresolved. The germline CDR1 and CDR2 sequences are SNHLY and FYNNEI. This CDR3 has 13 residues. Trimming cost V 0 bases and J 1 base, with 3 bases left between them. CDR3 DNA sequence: TGTGCCAGCAGTGAAGCCCCGAACACTGAAGCTTTCTTT. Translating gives CASSEAPNTEAFF.

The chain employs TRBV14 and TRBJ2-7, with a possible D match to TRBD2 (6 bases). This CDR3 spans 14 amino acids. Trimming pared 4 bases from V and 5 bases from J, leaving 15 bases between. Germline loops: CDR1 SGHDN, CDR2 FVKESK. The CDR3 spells CASSLFLGGNEQYF. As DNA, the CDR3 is TGTGCCAGCAGCCTATTTCTGGGGGGAAACGAGCAGTACTTC.

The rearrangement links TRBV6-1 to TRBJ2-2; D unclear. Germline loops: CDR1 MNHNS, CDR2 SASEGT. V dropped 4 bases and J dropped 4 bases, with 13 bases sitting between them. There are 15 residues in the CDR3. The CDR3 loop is CASSGRLGSTGELFF. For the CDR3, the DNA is TGTGCCAGCAGTGGAAGACTCGGAAGCACCGGGGAGCTGTTTTTT.

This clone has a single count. In nucleotides, the CDR3 is TGTGCCATCAAAGCGTTGGGCGGGGGGGCCTCGGATACGCAGTATTTT. Amino acids: CAIKALGGGASDTQYF. V usage is TRBV10-3 and J usage is TRBJ2-3, with 9 bases that match TRBD2. The V and J ends lost 7 bases and 6 bases, in that order; junction bases with no gene match: 14. The CDR3 extends over 16 amino acids. The germline CDR1 and CDR2 sequences are ENHRY and SYGVKD.

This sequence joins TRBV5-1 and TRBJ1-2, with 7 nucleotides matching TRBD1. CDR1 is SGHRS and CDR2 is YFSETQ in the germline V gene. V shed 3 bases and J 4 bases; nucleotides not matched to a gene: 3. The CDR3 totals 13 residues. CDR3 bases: TGCGCCAGCAGCTGGAGACAGGGCTATGGCTACACCTTC. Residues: CASSWRQGYGYTF.

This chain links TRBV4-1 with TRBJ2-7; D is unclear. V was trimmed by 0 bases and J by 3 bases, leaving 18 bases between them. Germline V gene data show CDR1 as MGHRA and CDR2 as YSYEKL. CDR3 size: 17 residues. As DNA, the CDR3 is TGCGCCAGCAGCCAAGAAGTCTGGGCTGGCGCCGTCTACGAGCAGTACTTC. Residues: CASSQEVWAGAVYEQYF.

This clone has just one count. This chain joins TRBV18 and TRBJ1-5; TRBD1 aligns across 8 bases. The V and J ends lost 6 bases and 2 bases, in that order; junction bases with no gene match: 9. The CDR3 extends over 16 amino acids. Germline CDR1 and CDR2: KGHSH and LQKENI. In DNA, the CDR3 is TGTGCCAGCTCCCCCCAGGGGGCCATGGGCAATCAGCCCCAGCATTTT. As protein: CASSPQGAMGNQPQHF.

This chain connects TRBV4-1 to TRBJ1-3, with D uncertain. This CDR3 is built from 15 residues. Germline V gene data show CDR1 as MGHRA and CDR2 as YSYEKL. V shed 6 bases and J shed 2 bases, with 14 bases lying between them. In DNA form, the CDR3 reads TGCGCCAGCAGGCCCTTAGGACTGCCTGGAAACACCATATATTTT. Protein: CASRPLGLPGNTIYF.

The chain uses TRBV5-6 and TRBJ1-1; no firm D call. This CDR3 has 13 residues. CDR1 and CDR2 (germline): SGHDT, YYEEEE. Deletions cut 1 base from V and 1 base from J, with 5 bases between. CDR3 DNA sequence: TGTGCCAGCAGCTTGCTAGCGAACACTGAAGCTTTCTTT. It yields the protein CASSLLANTEAFF.

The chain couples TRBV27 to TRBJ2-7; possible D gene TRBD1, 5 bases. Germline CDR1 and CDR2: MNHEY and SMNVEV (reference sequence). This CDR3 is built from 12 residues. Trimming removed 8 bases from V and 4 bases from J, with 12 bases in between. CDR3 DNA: TGTGCCAGCGGCACGGACATTTACGAGCAGTACTTC. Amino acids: CASGTDIYEQYF.

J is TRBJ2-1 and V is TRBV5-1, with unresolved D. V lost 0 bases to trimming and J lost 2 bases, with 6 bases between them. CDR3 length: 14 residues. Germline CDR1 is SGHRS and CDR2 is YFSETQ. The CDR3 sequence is CASSLGLTYNEQFF. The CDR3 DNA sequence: TGCGCCAGCAGCTTGGGTCTGACCTACAATGAGCAGTTCTTC.

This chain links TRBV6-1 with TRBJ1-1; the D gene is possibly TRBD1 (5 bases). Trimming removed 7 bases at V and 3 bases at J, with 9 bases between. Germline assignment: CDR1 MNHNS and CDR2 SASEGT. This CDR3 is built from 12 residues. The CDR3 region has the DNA TGTGCCAGCACCTTAGGGGACACTGAAGCTTTCTTT. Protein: CASTLGDTEAFF.

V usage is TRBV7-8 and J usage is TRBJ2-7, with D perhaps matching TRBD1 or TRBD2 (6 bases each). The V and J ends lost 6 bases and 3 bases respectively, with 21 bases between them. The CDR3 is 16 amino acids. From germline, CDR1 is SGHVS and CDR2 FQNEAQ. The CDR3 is CASRRGRGPARYEQYF. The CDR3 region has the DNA TGTGCCAGCAGGCGGGGCAGGGGCCCAGCTCGCTACGAGCAGTACTTC.

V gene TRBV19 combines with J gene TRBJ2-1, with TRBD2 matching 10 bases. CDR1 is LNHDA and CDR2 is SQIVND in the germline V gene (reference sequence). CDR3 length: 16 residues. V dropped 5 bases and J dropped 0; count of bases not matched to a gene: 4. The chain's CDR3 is CASSPPSGSSYNEQFF. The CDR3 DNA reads TGTGCCAGTAGTCCTCCTAGCGGGAGCTCCTACAATGAGCAGTTCTTC. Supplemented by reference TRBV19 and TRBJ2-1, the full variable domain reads DGGITQSPKYLFRKEGQNVTLSCEQNLNHDAMYWYRQDPGQGLRLIYYSQIVNDFQKGDIAEGYSVSREKKESFPLTVTSAQKNPTAFYLCASSPPSGSSYNEQFFGPGTRLTVL.

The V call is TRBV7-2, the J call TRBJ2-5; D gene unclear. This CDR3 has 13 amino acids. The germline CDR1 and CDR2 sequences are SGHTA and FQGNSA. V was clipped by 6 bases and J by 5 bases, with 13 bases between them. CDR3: CASSPQLRETQYF. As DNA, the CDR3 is TGTGCCAGCAGTCCACAGCTCCGGGAGACCCAGTACTTC. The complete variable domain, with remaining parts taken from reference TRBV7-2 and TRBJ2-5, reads GAGVSQSPSNKVTEKGKDVELRCDPISGHTALYWYRQSLGQGLEFLIYFQGNSAPDKSGLPSDRFSAERTGGSVSTLTIQRTQQEDSAVYLCASSPQLRETQYFGPGTRLLVL.

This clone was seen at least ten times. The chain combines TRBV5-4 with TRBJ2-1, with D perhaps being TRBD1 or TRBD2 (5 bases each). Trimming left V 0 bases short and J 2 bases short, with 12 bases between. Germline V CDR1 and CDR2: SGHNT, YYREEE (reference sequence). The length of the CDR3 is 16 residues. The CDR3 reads CASSLEGRAAYNEQFF. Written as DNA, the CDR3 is TGTGCCAGCAGCTTGGAGGGGCGGGCGGCCTACAATGAGCAGTTCTTC. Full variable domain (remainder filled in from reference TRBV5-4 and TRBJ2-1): ETGVTQSPTHLIKTRGQQVTLRCSSQSGHNTVSWYQQALGQGPQFIFQYYREEENGRGNFPPRFSGLQFPNYSSELNVNALELDDSALYLCASSLEGRAAYNEQFFGPGTRLTVL.

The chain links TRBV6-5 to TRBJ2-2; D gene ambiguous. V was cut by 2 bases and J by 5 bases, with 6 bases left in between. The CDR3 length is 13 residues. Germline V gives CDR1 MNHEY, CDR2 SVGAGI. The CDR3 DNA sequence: TGTGCCAGCAGTTACCGAGAGACCGGGGAGCTGTTTTTT. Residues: CASSYRETGELFF.

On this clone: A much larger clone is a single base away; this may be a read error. The chain's CDR3 is CASSLSSTDTQYF. The CDR3 DNA reads TGTGCCAGCAGCTTGTCTAGCACAGATACGCAGTATTTT. The rearrangement joins TRBV5-4 to TRBJ2-3; the D is unclear. The germline CDR1 and CDR2 sequences are SGHNT and YYREEE (reference sequence). The germline V and J ends were trimmed by 1 base and 0 bases, with 3 bases remaining between them. The CDR3 has 13 amino acids.

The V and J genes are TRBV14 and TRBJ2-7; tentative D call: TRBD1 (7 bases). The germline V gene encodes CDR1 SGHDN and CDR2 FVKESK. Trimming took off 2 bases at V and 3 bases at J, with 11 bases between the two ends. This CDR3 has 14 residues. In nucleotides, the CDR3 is TGTGCCAGCAGCCAACAGGGGGGAATCTACGAGCAGTACTTC. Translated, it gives CASSQQGGIYEQYF.

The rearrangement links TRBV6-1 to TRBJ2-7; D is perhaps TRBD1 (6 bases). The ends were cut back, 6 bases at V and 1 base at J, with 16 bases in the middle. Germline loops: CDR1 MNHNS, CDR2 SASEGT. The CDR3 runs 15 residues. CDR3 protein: CASRSRGEISYEQYF. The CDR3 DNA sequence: TGTGCCAGCAGAAGCAGGGGTGAAATTTCCTACGAGCAGTACTTC.

CDR3 region: CASSWDRSSYEQYF. CDR3 DNA sequence: TGTGCCAGCAGTTGGGACCGCAGCTCCTACGAGCAGTACTTC. The V call is TRBV6-1, the J call TRBJ2-7; the D call may be TRBD1 or TRBD2 (5 bases each). Trimming took 5 bases from V and 0 from J, leaving 11 bases between them. Germline CDR1 and CDR2: MNHNS and SASEGT. This CDR3 has 14 amino acids.

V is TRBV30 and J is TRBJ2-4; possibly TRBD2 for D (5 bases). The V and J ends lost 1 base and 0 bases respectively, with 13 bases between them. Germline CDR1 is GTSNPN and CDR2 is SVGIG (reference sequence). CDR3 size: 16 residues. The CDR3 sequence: CAWSGARDLAKNIQYF. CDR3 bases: TGTGCCTGGAGTGGAGCCCGGGATCTAGCCAAAAACATTCAGTACTTC.

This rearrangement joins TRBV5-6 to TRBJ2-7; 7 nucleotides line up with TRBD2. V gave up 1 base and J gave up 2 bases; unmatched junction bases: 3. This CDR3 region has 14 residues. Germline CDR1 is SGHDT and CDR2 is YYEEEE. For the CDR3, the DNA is TGTGCCAGCAGCTTGCGGGAGGCACCCTACGAGCAGTACTTC. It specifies CASSLREAPYEQYF. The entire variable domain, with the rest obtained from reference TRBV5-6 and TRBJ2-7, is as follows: DAGVTQSPTHLIKTRGQQVTLRCSPKSGHDTVSWYQQALGQGPQFIFQYYEEEERQRGNFPDRFSGHQFPNYSSELNVNALLLGDSALYLCASSLREAPYEQYFGPGTRLTVT.

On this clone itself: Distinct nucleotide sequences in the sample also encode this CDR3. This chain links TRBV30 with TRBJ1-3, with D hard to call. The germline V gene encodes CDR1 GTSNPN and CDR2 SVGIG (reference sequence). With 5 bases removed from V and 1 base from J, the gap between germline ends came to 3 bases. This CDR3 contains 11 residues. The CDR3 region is CAWSSGNTIYF. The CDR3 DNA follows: TGTGCCTGGTCATCTGGAAACACCATATATTTT.

CDR3 residues: CASSQDNPRDYGYTF. CDR3 in DNA: TGCGCCAGCAGCCAAGACAACCCTCGGGACTATGGCTACACCTTC. The V call is TRBV4-3, the J call TRBJ1-2; D unresolved. V was clipped by 0 bases and J by 3 bases, with 11 bases between them. The CDR3 loop spans 15 amino acids. CDR1 is LGHNA, CDR2 YSLEER, per germline.

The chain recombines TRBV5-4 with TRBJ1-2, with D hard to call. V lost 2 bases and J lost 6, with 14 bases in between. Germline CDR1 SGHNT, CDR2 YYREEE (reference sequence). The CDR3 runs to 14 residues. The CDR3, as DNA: TGTGCCAGCAGCTTCGTTACAGCTTTAAATGGCTACACCTTC. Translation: CASSFVTALNGYTF.

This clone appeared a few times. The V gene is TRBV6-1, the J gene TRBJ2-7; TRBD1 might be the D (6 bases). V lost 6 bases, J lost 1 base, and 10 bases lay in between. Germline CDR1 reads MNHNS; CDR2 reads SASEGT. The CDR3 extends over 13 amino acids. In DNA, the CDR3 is TGTGCCAGCAGCAAAGACAGGTCCTACGAGCAGTACTTC. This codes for CASSKDRSYEQYF.

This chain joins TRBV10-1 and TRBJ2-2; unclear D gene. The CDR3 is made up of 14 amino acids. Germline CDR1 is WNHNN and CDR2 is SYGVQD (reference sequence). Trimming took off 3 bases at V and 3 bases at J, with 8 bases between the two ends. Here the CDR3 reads CASSDRPYTGELFF. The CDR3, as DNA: TGCGCCAGCAGTGATCGGCCGTACACCGGGGAGCTGTTTTTT.